The 25 T cell receptor beta chains presented below share a single source sample, sequenced in a study of T cell repertoires in aging, cancer and after chemotherapy. Peripheral blood genomic DNA, not sorted cells or RNA, was the template. Multiplex touch-down PCR with TRB-A/B primers amplified rearranged V-D-J TRB sequences. TCRdb called the multiplex PCR reads again in MiXCR, with one record for every CDR3 protein. The sample gives 1,500 to 2,000 distinct CDR3 sequences, over 45% of which show up once; roughly 21% is in the top ten. The sequenced sample consisted of blood. The receptor set was obtained from a human donor with a blood cancer.

V gene TRBV29-1 combines with J gene TRBJ2-1, with 12 bases that match TRBD2. This CDR3 region has 15 residues. J was trimmed by 8 bases and V by 7 bases; bases with no gene match: 12. Germline CDR1 is SQVTM and CDR2 is ANQGSEA. The CDR3 DNA reads as TGCAGCGCAGTGGCTAGCGGGGGGGCCACCGATGAGCAGTTCTTC. Translated: CSAVASGGATDEQFF.

There are a few counts of this clonotype. The chain employs TRBV30 and TRBJ2-1; either TRBD1 or TRBD2 may supply D (5 bases each). CDR3 length: 12 residues. The ends were cut back, 7 bases at V and 9 bases at J, with 16 bases in the middle. Germline-derived CDR1 and CDR2 are GTSNPN and SVGIG (reference sequence). The CDR3 spells CAFGQGASEQFF. In DNA form, the CDR3 reads TGTGCCTTCGGCCAGGGAGCAAGTGAGCAGTTCTTC.

The chain couples TRBV6-2 or TRBV6-3 to TRBJ1-2; 10 bases line up with TRBD1. V was clipped by 5 bases and J by 5 bases; unmatched bases: 8. The CDR3 length is 15 residues. Per the germline V gene, CDR1 is MNHEY and CDR2 is SVGEGT. CDR3 loop: CASSGGQGEPYGYTF. Written as DNA, the CDR3 is TGTGCCAGCAGTGGAGGACAGGGGGAGCCATATGGCTACACCTTC.

This chain connects TRBV12-3 or TRBV12-4 to TRBJ1-3; the D is unclear. Trimming cost V 1 base and J 0 bases, with 7 bases left between them. This CDR3 has 15 amino acids. In DNA, the CDR3 is TGTGCCAGCAGTTTAGTAGGAAGCTCTGGAAACACCATATATTTT. It specifies CASSLVGSSGNTIYF.

This rearrangement joins TRBV5-6 to TRBJ2-7; the D is unclear. The V end was cut by 4 bases, the J end by 2 bases, with 10 bases between. CDR3 length equals 13 residues. Germline CDR1 SGHDT, CDR2 YYEEEE. The chain's CDR3 is CASSLPFPYEQYF. The DNA for the CDR3 is TGTGCCAGCAGCCTGCCGTTCCCCTACGAGCAGTACTTC.

This clonotype occurred a few times. This chain uses TRBV11-1 with TRBJ2-7; no clear D. Germline CDR1 SGHAT, CDR2 FQDESV (reference sequence). CDR3 length: 14 amino acids. Trimming left V 4 bases short and J 5 bases short, with 15 bases between. In DNA, the CDR3 is TGTGCCAGCAGCTCGGAAGCCTGGGGAAACGAGCAGTACTTC. Amino acids: CASSSEAWGNEQYF.

This clonotype appeared a few times. The chain has TRBV10-3 and TRBJ2-7; 7 positions match TRBD2. V lost 0 bases and J lost 7; bases outside the gene matches: 9. The length of the CDR3 is 15 residues. Germline values: CDR1 ENHRY, CDR2 SYGVKD. CDR3 amino acids: CAISESRLATAEQYF. The CDR3 DNA reads TGTGCCATCAGTGAGTCAAGACTAGCTACAGCTGAGCAGTACTTC.

This clonotype was found a few times. The rearrangement joins TRBV12-3 or TRBV12-4 to TRBJ1-2, with a weak D call TRBD1 (5 bases). CDR3 length: 13 residues. The V and J ends lost 4 bases and 8 bases respectively, with 14 bases between them. The CDR3 sequence is CASSSGTAWGYTF. Written as DNA, the CDR3 is TGTGCCAGCAGTTCCGGGACCGCCTGGGGCTACACCTTC.

This chain uses TRBV6-5 with TRBJ1-5; D is undetermined. Germline V gene sequence: CDR1 MNHEY, CDR2 SVGAGI. This CDR3 has 14 amino acids. Trimming shortened V by 5 bases and J by 3 bases, and 11 bases separated the two germline ends. The chain's CDR3 is CASSDGRNNQPQHF. The DNA of the CDR3 is TGTGCCAGCAGTGACGGCAGGAACAATCAGCCCCAGCATTTT.

This clonotype is large by share. V and J are TRBV6-5 and TRBJ2-2; unclear D gene. The CDR3 is 15 amino acids. Trimming cost V 4 bases and J 7 bases, with 16 bases left between them. Germline-derived CDR1 and CDR2 are MNHEY and SVGAGI. This chain's CDR3 is CASSSLAALGGELFF. The CDR3 DNA is TGTGCCAGCAGTTCGCTTGCAGCTCTGGGCGGGGAGCTGTTTTTT.

This rearrangement joins TRBV6-1 to TRBJ1-2, with D uncertain. Per the germline V gene, CDR1 is MNHNS and CDR2 is SASEGT. Deletions cut 8 bases from V and 5 bases from J, with 15 bases between. The CDR3 is 13 residues long. The CDR3 coding sequence is TGTGCCAGCCGGCAAGGACTACTTTATGGCTACACCTTC. This gives the protein CASRQGLLYGYTF.

J is TRBJ2-2 and V is TRBV12-3 or TRBV12-4; a weak D match, TRBD2 (5 bases). The CDR3 spans 12 residues. Trimming took off 5 bases at V and 5 bases at J, with 6 bases between the two ends. CDR3 in amino acids: CASSRGTGELFF. CDR3 DNA: TGTGCCAGCAGTCGGGGAACCGGGGAGCTGTTTTTT.

The genes are TRBV19 and TRBJ2-7; TRBD1 matches 9 bases. V gave up 0 bases and J gave up 4 bases; unmatched junction bases: 7. The CDR3 is 16 residues long. Germline V lookup: CDR1 LNHDA, CDR2 SQIVND (reference sequence). The CDR3, as DNA: TGTGCCAGTAGTATAGAAACCGGGACAGGGATGTACGAGCAGTACTTC. This codes for CASSIETGTGMYEQYF.

The chain has TRBV6-6 and TRBJ2-7; 7 bases are shared with TRBD1. Germline V gene sequence: CDR1 MNHNY, CDR2 SVGAGI (reference sequence). The CDR3 totals 15 residues. The V and J ends lost 5 bases and 2 bases, in that order; junction bases with no gene match: 9. This CDR3 reads CASSPGTDLTYEQYF. DNA of the CDR3: TGTGCCAGCAGTCCCGGGACAGACCTAACCTACGAGCAGTACTTC.

As for this clonotype: At one boundary the junction diverges from the germline segment, which might be a read error. The V and J genes are TRBV5-4 and TRBJ2-1; a weak D match, TRBD1 (6 bases). In germline, CDR1 is SGHNT, CDR2 YYREEE (reference sequence). CDR3 length: 17 amino acids. The chain's CDR3 is CASSLARGARSYNEQFF. The CDR3 DNA reads TGCGCCAGCAGCTTGGCCAGGGGTGCCCGCTCCTACAATGAGCAGTTCTTC.

The chain couples TRBV20-1 to TRBJ2-1; D is undetermined. Germline loops: CDR1 DFQATT, CDR2 SNEGSKA (reference sequence). Trimming took off 1 base at V and 4 bases at J, with 5 bases between the two ends. The CDR3 loop spans 12 amino acids. The CDR3 loop reads CSARALYNEQFF. The CDR3 bases are TGCAGTGCTAGAGCCCTTTACAATGAGCAGTTCTTC.

The CDR3 protein is CASSLSRDTQYF. For the CDR3, the DNA is TGTGCCAGCAGCTTATCAAGGGATACGCAGTATTTT. The chain uses TRBV7-9 and TRBJ2-3; D remains unclear. V shed 2 bases and J shed 6 bases, with 6 bases lying between them. Germline lookup yields CDR1 SEHNR and CDR2 FQNEAQ (reference sequence). The CDR3 has 12 residues.

The chain has TRBV30 and TRBJ2-1, with 11 bases fitting TRBD2. Germline V CDR1 and CDR2: GTSNPN, SVGIG (reference sequence). The CDR3 covers 16 residues. The junction had 10 bases not matched to a gene; V was cut back by 5 bases and J by 4 bases. The DNA of the CDR3 is TGTGCCTGGGCTGATCCGGGGACTAGCGGATACAATGAGCAGTTCTTC. It translates to CAWADPGTSGYNEQFF.

A few counts support this clonotype. V usage is TRBV30 and J usage is TRBJ2-1; 8 bases line up with TRBD2. CDR1 GTSNPN and CDR2 SVGIG come from the germline V gene (reference sequence). The ends lost 0 bases at V and 6 bases at J; junction bases unmatched: 10. The CDR3 contains 16 residues. CDR3 amino acids: CAWSVPGGGLSNEQFF. The CDR3 nucleotides read TGTGCCTGGAGTGTACCGGGCGGGGGGCTTAGCAATGAGCAGTTCTTC. Based on the CDR3 plus reference TRBV30 and TRBJ2-1, the full variable domain is SQTIHQWPATLVQPVGSPLSLECTVEGTSNPNLYWYRQAAGRGLQLLFYSVGIGQISSEVPQNLSASRPQDRQFILSSKKLLLSDSGFYLCAWSVPGGGLSNEQFFGPGTRLTVL.

This clonotype was observed a few times. The chain employs TRBV20-1 and TRBJ1-1; TRBD1 might be the D (6 bases). CDR1 is DFQATT and CDR2 is SNEGSKA in the germline V gene (reference sequence). The V and J ends lost 1 base and 4 bases respectively, with 16 bases between them. There are 15 residues in the CDR3. The chain's CDR3 is CSARVQPQGSTEAFF. The CDR3 DNA reads TGCAGTGCTAGAGTACAACCTCAGGGGAGCACTGAAGCTTTCTTT.

The V and J genes are TRBV19 and TRBJ2-1, with D maybe TRBD1 (6 bases). V was trimmed by 5 bases and J by 0 bases, leaving 11 bases between them. The length of the CDR3 is 15 residues. Germline-derived CDR1 and CDR2 are LNHDA and SQIVND (reference sequence). The CDR3 DNA follows: TGTGCCAGTAGTCCTGACAGGAGCTCCTACAATGAGCAGTTCTTC. It codes for CASSPDRSSYNEQFF. Full variable domain (remainder filled in from reference TRBV19 and TRBJ2-1): DGGITQSPKYLFRKEGQNVTLSCEQNLNHDAMYWYRQDPGQGLRLIYYSQIVNDFQKGDIAEGYSVSREKKESFPLTVTSAQKNPTAFYLCASSPDRSSYNEQFFGPGTRLTVL.

A note on this clonotype: This CDR3 fails to terminate in the conserved phenylalanine or tryptophan, so it likely reflects a read error. This chain joins TRBV30 and TRBJ2-1; 7 bases fit TRBD1. CDR3 size: 13 residues. The germline V gene encodes CDR1 GTSNPN and CDR2 SVGIG (reference sequence). Trimming removed 5 bases from V and 8 bases from J; junction bases left unmatched: 9. The CDR3 coding sequence is TGTGCCTGGTCGGACAGGATGGTTGATGAGCAGTTCTTA. The encoded protein is CAWSDRMVDEQFL.

This chain links TRBV27 with TRBJ2-1; 10 bases are a match to TRBD2. Trimming cost V 10 bases and J 4 bases; bases outside gene matches: 13. CDR3 size: 16 residues. Germline CDR1 MNHEY, CDR2 SMNVEV (reference sequence). CDR3 sequence reads: CATQGLAGVGYNEQFF. The CDR3 DNA is TGTGCCACCCAGGGGCTAGCGGGAGTGGGTTACAATGAGCAGTTCTTC.

This sequence joins TRBV7-9 and TRBJ1-5; 8 bases agree with TRBD1. The CDR3 totals 17 residues. CDR1 is SEHNR, CDR2 FQNEAQ, per germline (reference sequence). The CDR3 region is CVSSRTGIGVGNQPQHF. The CDR3 DNA reads TGTGTTAGCAGCCGGACAGGGATTGGCGTCGGCAATCAGCCCCAGCATTTT. The variable domain in full, with the rest retrieved from reference TRBV7-9 and TRBJ1-5, is DTGVSQNPRHKITKRGQNVTFRCDPISEHNRLYWYRQTLGQGPEFLTYFQNEAQLEKSRLLSDRFSAERPKGSFSTLEIQRTEQGDSAMYLCVSSRTGIGVGNQPQHFGDGTRLSIL.

The chain recombines TRBV6-1 with TRBJ2-5, with 12 bases aligning to TRBD2. Trimming took 6 bases from V and 1 from J; bases not matched to a gene: 3. The CDR3 has 15 residues. CDR1 is MNHNS and CDR2 is SASEGT in the germline V gene. In DNA, the CDR3 is TGTGCCAGCAGCGAGACTAGCGGGGGCCAAGAGACCCAGTACTTC. Its protein is CASSETSGGQETQYF.